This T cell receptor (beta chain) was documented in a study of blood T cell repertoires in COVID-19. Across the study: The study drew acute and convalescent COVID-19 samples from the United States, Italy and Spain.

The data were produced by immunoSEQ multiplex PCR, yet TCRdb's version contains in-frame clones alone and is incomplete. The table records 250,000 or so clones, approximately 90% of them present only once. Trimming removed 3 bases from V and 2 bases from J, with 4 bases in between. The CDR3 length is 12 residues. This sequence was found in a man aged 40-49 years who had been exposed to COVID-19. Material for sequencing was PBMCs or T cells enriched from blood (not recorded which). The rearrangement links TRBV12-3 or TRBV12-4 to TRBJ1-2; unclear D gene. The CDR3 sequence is CASSLSNYGYTF. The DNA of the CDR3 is TGTGCCAGCAGTTTGTCAAACTATGGCTACACCTTC.